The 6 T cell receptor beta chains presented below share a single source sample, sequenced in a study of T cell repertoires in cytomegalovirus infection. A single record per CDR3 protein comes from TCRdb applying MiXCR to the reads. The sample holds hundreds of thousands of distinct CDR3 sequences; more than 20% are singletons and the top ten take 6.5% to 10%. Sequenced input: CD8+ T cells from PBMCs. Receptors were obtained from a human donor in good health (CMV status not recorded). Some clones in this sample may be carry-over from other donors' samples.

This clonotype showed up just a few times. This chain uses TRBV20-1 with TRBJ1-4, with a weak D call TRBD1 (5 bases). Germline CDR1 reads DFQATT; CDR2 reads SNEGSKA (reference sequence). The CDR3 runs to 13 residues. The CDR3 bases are TGCAGCGCACACGGGGGACCTAATGAAAAACTGTTTTTT. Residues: CSAHGGPNEKLFF.

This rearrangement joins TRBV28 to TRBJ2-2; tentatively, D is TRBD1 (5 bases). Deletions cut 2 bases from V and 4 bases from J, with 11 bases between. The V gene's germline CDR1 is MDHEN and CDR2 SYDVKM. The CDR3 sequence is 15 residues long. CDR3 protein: CASSLPLTVTGELFF. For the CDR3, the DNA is TGTGCCAGCAGTTTACCCCTGACAGTCACCGGGGAGCTGTTTTTT.

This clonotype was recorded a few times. Here the CDR3 DNA reads TGTGCCAGCAGCGGTAGACTAGCGGGGGGGCCAGAGACCCAGTACTTC. Encoded protein: CASSGRLAGGPETQYF. The chain joins TRBV7-9 to TRBJ2-5, with 14 bases fitting TRBD2. Germline CDR1 reads SEHNR; CDR2 reads FQNEAQ (reference sequence). CDR3 size: 16 residues. Trimming cost V 5 bases and J 4 bases; bases outside gene matches: 6.

The CDR3 DNA is TGTGCCAGCAGCGTAGCTTGGGGGGACGCCACTGAAGCTTTCTTT. Translated: CASSVAWGDATEAFF. This rearrangement joins TRBV9 to TRBJ1-1; D might be TRBD1 (5 bases). Per germline, CDR1 SGDLS and CDR2 YYNGEE. This CDR3 is built from 15 residues. Deletions cut 0 bases from V and 4 bases from J, with 13 bases between.

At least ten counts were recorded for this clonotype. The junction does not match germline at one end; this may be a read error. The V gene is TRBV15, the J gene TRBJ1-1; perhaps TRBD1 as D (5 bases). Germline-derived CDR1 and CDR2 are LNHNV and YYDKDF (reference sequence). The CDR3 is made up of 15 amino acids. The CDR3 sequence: CATSGDRALNTEAFF. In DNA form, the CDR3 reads TGTGCCACCAGCGGAGACAGAGCCCTGAACACTGAAGCTTTCTTT.

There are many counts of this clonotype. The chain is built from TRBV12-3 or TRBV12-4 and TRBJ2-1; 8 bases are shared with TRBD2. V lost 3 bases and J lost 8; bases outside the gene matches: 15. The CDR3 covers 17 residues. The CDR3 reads CASSLVLAVGGPHEQFF. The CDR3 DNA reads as TGTGCCAGCAGTTTGGTACTAGCGGTAGGAGGGCCCCATGAGCAGTTCTTC.